Listed here are 24 T cell receptor beta chains from one sample, sequenced in a study of PD-L1 blockade in urothelial cancer. TCRdb's table, derived via immunoSEQ multiplex PCR, lists solely in-frame clones and lacks some. Of tens of thousands of clones listed, around three quarters are singletons. The sequencing here drew on PBMCs, taken around atezolizumab (anti-PD-L1) treatment. The receptors here all came from a man aged 65 to 85 with urothelial cancer.

The chain combines TRBV18 with TRBJ2-3; 7 bases fit TRBD2. The CDR3 totals 14 residues. Germline lookup yields CDR1 KGHSH and CDR2 LQKENI. V trimming: 4 bases; J trimming: 1 base; junction bases outside the gene matches: 2. The CDR3 DNA reads as TGTGCCAGCTCACTAAGCGGGGGCACAGATACGCAGTATTTT. This sequence encodes CASSLSGGTDTQYF.

This chain links TRBV29-1 with TRBJ1-1; maybe TRBD1 (5 bases). V lost 4 bases and J 4 bases, leaving 10 bases between the germline ends. The CDR3 has 12 amino acids. From germline, CDR1 is SQVTM and CDR2 ANQGSEA. CDR3 DNA sequence: TGCAGCGTTGGGGGCGAGGTCACTGAAGCTTTCTTT. This gives the protein CSVGGEVTEAFF.

The rearrangement uses TRBV18 and TRBJ2-1; TRBD1 aligns across 7 bases. Looked up from germline, CDR1 is KGHSH and CDR2 is LQKENI. This CDR3 is 15 amino acids long. The trim removed 4 bases at V and 0 bases at J, leaving 3 bases unmatched. CDR3 in amino acids: CASSRGQSSYNEQFF. CDR3 coding DNA: TGTGCCAGCTCACGGGGACAGAGCTCCTACAATGAGCAGTTCTTC.

V gene TRBV28 combines with J gene TRBJ1-5, with D possibly matching TRBD1 (5 bases). This CDR3 region has 12 residues. Trimming shortened V by 3 bases and J by 6 bases, and 6 bases separated the two germline ends. Germline loops: CDR1 MDHEN, CDR2 SYDVKM. The CDR3 here is CASSLGGQPQHF. CDR3 nucleotide sequence: TGTGCCAGCAGTTTGGGGGGTCAGCCCCAGCATTTT.

J is TRBJ2-7 and V is TRBV6-5; D is possibly TRBD2 (6 bases). Trimming removed 4 bases at V and 6 bases at J, with 22 bases between. The germline gives CDR1 MNHEY, CDR2 SVGAGI. There are 16 residues in the CDR3. The CDR3, as DNA: TGTGCCAGCAGTTCCCCCTCGGGGAGGCCTCGGGGCGAGCAGTACTTC. It is translated as CASSSPSGRPRGEQYF.

The rearrangement joins TRBV11-3 to TRBJ1-4; 7 positions agree with TRBD1. V lost 1 base and J lost 12; bases outside the gene matches: 8. This CDR3 is built from 14 residues. Germline-derived CDR1 and CDR2 are SGHNT and YENEEA. In nucleotides, the CDR3 is TGTGCCAGCAGCTTAGGAGGGGGCCCCGCGGAACTGTTTTTT. Its translation is CASSLGGGPAELFF. The full variable domain, in which reference TRBV11-3 and TRBJ1-4 provide the parts outside the CDR3, is EAGVVQSPRYKIIEKKQPVAFWCNPISGHNTLYWYLQNLGQGPELLIRYENEEAVDDSQLPKDRFSAERLKGVDSTLKIQPAELGDSAVYLCASSLGGGPAELFFGSGTQLSVL.

The gene calls are TRBV5-1 and TRBJ2-1; no reliable D call. Germline V lookup: CDR1 SGHRS, CDR2 YFSETQ. The germline V and J ends were trimmed by 2 bases and 3 bases, with 9 bases remaining between them. The CDR3 runs 14 residues. The CDR3, as DNA: TGCGCCAGCAGCTTAACGGGTCTCTACAATGAGCAGTTCTTC. Encoded protein: CASSLTGLYNEQFF.

The chain couples TRBV2 to TRBJ1-1; perhaps TRBD1 as D (6 bases). The V gene lost 6 bases and the J gene lost 0 bases, with 17 bases spanning the gap. The CDR3 totals 16 residues. In germline, CDR1 is SNHLY, CDR2 FYNNEI. The DNA of the CDR3 is TGTGCCAGCAGGAGCAGGGGAGATCGGGTGAACACTGAAGCTTTCTTT. Amino acids: CASRSRGDRVNTEAFF.

This chain uses TRBV5-4 with TRBJ2-7; TRBD1 matches at 8 bases. The germline V gene has CDR1 SGHNT and CDR2 YYREEE (reference sequence). The CDR3 consists of 14 residues. V lost 4 bases, J lost 0 bases, and 3 bases stayed unmatched. The CDR3 nucleotides are TGTGCCAGCAGCCCGGACAGGGTCTCCTACGAGCAGTACTTC. Amino acid sequence: CASSPDRVSYEQYF.

The chain links TRBV2 to TRBJ2-5; 12 bases match TRBD1. The trim removed 4 bases at V and 4 bases at J, leaving 1 base unmatched. The CDR3 runs 14 residues. Germline V gene lookup returns CDR1 SNHLY and CDR2 FYNNEI. DNA of the CDR3: TGTGCCAGCAGTGGGGACAGGGGGCCAGAGACCCAGTACTTC. Its translation is CASSGDRGPETQYF.

The V and J genes are TRBV7-3 and TRBJ2-5; no clear D. The CDR3 sequence is 17 residues long. Deletions cut 7 bases from V and 7 bases from J, with 28 bases between. Germline values: CDR1 SGHTA, CDR2 FQGTGA. CDR3 residues: CASNKSRGMANKRTQYF. For the CDR3, the DNA is TGTGCCAGCAACAAATCGAGAGGCATGGCCAACAAGAGGACCCAGTACTTC. Supplemented by reference TRBV7-3 and TRBJ2-5, the full variable domain reads GAGVSQTPSNKVTEKGKYVELRCDPISGHTALYWYRQSLGQGPEFLIYFQGTGAADDSGLPNDRFFAVRPEGSVSTLKIQRTERGDSAVYLCASNKSRGMANKRTQYFGPGTRLLVL.

This chain joins TRBV5-4 and TRBJ2-1; TRBD2 aligns across 14 bases. The J segment lost 13 bases and the V segment lost 4 bases, leaving 16 bases of the junction unmatched. The CDR3 loop spans 17 amino acids. Germline V lookup: CDR1 SGHNT, CDR2 YYREEE (reference sequence). The CDR3 DNA sequence: TGTGCCAGCAGCCCCGCCGGACTAGCGGGGGGCCCGACTGAACAGTTCTTC. Translating gives CASSPAGLAGGPTEQFF.

This clone has just one count. This chain uses TRBV7-6 with TRBJ2-7, with TRBD2 as a possible D gene (6 bases). The V end was cut by 5 bases, the J end by 7 bases, with 21 bases between. CDR1 is SGHVS, CDR2 FNYEAQ, per germline. CDR3 size: 15 residues. CDR3 loop: CASSQSGGAGDEQYF. DNA of the CDR3: TGTGCCAGCAGCCAATCCGGAGGGGCCGGGGATGAGCAGTACTTC.

V is TRBV5-1 and J is TRBJ1-1; tentative D call: TRBD1 (6 bases). Germline V lookup: CDR1 SGHRS, CDR2 YFSETQ. V lost 4 bases, J lost 3 bases, and 13 bases lay in between. The CDR3 contains 14 residues. CDR3 DNA sequence: TGCGCCAGCAGCCGCACAGGGACCGACACTGAAGCTTTCTTT. This translates into CASSRTGTDTEAFF.

The gene calls are TRBV25-1 and TRBJ2-3, with 9 positions matching TRBD1. CDR3 length equals 14 residues. With 8 bases clipped from V and 2 bases from J, the junction kept 5 bases outside the gene matches. CDR1 is MGHDK and CDR2 is SYGVNS in the germline V gene. The CDR3 bases are TGTGCCAGCTCCGGGACAGGGAACACAGATACGCAGTATTTT. This codes for CASSGTGNTDTQYF.

The rearrangement joins TRBV7-2 to TRBJ2-3; no firm D call. Germline V gene sequence: CDR1 SGHTA, CDR2 FQGNSA. The CDR3 is 11 amino acids. The V end lost 5 bases, the J end lost 5 bases, and 5 bases lay between the germline ends. In DNA form, the CDR3 reads TGTGCCAGCAGCCCATTAGATACGCAGTATTTT. It is translated as CASSPLDTQYF.

The chain has TRBV6-6 and TRBJ2-7; D possibly corresponds to TRBD1 (5 bases). The germline gives CDR1 MNHNY, CDR2 SVGAGI (reference sequence). CDR3 length: 14 residues. V was pared by 0 bases and J by 1 base, with 7 bases between. The DNA for the CDR3 is TGTGCCAGCAGTTACTCGGACAATTCCTACGAGCAGTACTTC. Translated: CASSYSDNSYEQYF.

The chain joins TRBV11-3 to TRBJ2-5; D is perhaps TRBD2 (6 bases). From germline, CDR1 is SGHNT and CDR2 YENEEA. Between the trimmed V and J ends, which lost 7 bases and 1 base, there was a span of 16 bases. The CDR3 spans 15 residues. CDR3 bases: TGTGCCAGCACCCCGGGGGACGGGATCCAAGAGACCCAGTACTTC. Its protein product is CASTPGDGIQETQYF.

The chain has TRBV18 and TRBJ1-5, with D possibly matching TRBD1 (5 bases). The CDR3 runs 14 residues. CDR1 is KGHSH and CDR2 is LQKENI in the germline V gene. V lost 6 bases and J 9 bases, leaving 18 bases between the germline ends. CDR3 DNA: TGTGCCAGCTCGGGTGGAGGGACCTCTCCGCCCCAGCATTTT. Its protein is CASSGGGTSPPQHF.

This clone was detected a few times. This chain joins TRBV28 and TRBJ2-2; 15 nucleotides line up with TRBD2. The V gene's germline CDR1 is MDHEN and CDR2 SYDVKM. The CDR3 is made up of 17 amino acids. The ends lost 2 bases at V and 11 bases at J; junction bases unmatched: 9. This CDR3 reads CASSLLGLAGGPSELFF. As DNA, the CDR3 is TGTGCCAGCAGTTTACTTGGACTAGCGGGAGGGCCGAGTGAGCTGTTTTTT.

V and J are TRBV7-9 and TRBJ2-7; 8 bases align to TRBD1. With V trimmed by 5 bases and J by 3 bases, 9 bases remained unmatched. CDR3 length equals 15 residues. Germline CDR1 reads SEHNR; CDR2 reads FQNEAQ (reference sequence). The CDR3 is CASSQTGGNHYEQYF. The CDR3 DNA sequence: TGTGCCAGCAGCCAAACAGGGGGGAACCACTACGAGCAGTACTTC. Full variable domain (rest looked up from reference TRBV7-9 and TRBJ2-7): DTGVSQNPRHKITKRGQNVTFRCDPISEHNRLYWYRQTLGQGPEFLTYFQNEAQLEKSRLLSDRFSAERPKGSFSTLEIQRTEQGDSAMYLCASSQTGGNHYEQYFGPGTRLTVT.

The chain is built from TRBV7-3 and TRBJ1-1, with 8 bases aligning to TRBD1. The junction had 7 bases not matched to a gene; V was cut back by 4 bases and J by 6 bases. Germline V lookup: CDR1 SGHTA, CDR2 FQGTGA. The CDR3 extends over 14 amino acids. The CDR3 region has the DNA TGTGCCAGCAGCTCAGGGGGCGCCGGGGCTGAAGCTTTCTTT. This gives the protein CASSSGGAGAEAFF.

V gene TRBV29-1 combines with J gene TRBJ1-1; D call uncertain. Germline V gene data show CDR1 as SQVTM and CDR2 as ANQGSEA. The CDR3 length is 12 residues. Trimming pared 4 bases from V and 1 base from J, leaving 7 bases between. The CDR3 loop is CSVARGNTEAFF. The CDR3 nucleotides read TGCAGCGTTGCACGGGGGAACACTGAAGCTTTCTTT.

The V call is TRBV2, the J call TRBJ2-5; no firm D call. The V gene lost 6 bases and the J gene lost 2 bases, with 7 bases spanning the gap. CDR3 size: 12 residues. The germline gives CDR1 SNHLY, CDR2 FYNNEI. This CDR3 is CASRMEQETQYF. The CDR3 DNA reads as TGTGCCAGCAGAATGGAGCAAGAGACCCAGTACTTC.